Following are 29 T cell receptor beta chains from one sample sequenced in a study of CD8+ T cells in alopecia areata. Following extraction, RNA underwent reverse transcription to cDNA, which served as the sequencing template. Using immunoSEQ multiplex PCR, the repertoire was profiled, and TCRdb retains in-frame clones only, with some absent. Of under 110,000 clones listed, 60% are singletons. The treatment is: oral pan-JAK inhibitor, 5-10 mg twice daily. Sample: CD8+ T cells sorted from blood, taken at roughly week 58, from a patient treated with tofacitinib. The receptors were sampled from a human donor with alopecia areata.

The chain uses TRBV7-3 and TRBJ2-1; the D is unclear. The CDR3 spans 14 residues. Germline V gene sequence: CDR1 SGHTA, CDR2 FQGTGA. The V and J ends lost 7 bases and 0 bases respectively, with 10 bases between them. CDR3 sequence: CASTPSGSYNEQFF. In DNA form, the CDR3 reads TGTGCCAGCACCCCCTCGGGCTCCTACAATGAGCAGTTCTTC.

This rearrangement joins TRBV6-1 to TRBJ1-3; D unclear. Germline CDR1 reads MNHNS; CDR2 reads SASEGT. This CDR3 contains 17 residues. Trimming pared 2 bases from V and 0 bases from J, leaving 14 bases between. The CDR3 nucleotides read TGTGCCAGCAGTGAATTTGTCATCCCGAGCTCTGGAAACACCATATATTTT. Amino acids: CASSEFVIPSSGNTIYF.

Of note for this clone: The sample has other DNA sequences that encode this CDR3 too. The chain links TRBV4-1 to TRBJ1-2; D is unclear. The V gene's germline CDR1 is MGHRA and CDR2 YSYEKL. Trimming took off 0 bases at V and 2 bases at J, with 7 bases between the two ends. The CDR3 extends over 14 amino acids. CDR3 protein: CASSQETGNYGYTF. The CDR3 DNA reads as TGCGCCAGCAGCCAAGAAACGGGGAACTATGGCTACACCTTC.

This clone occurred a few times. This chain links TRBV15 with TRBJ1-1; D call uncertain. V was clipped by 3 bases and J by 4 bases, with 21 bases between them. The CDR3 contains 17 residues. Germline V lookup: CDR1 LNHNV, CDR2 YYDKDF (reference sequence). CDR3 sequence: CATSRTTSGLRITEAFF. As DNA, the CDR3 is TGTGCCACCAGCAGGACCACCAGCGGATTGAGGATCACTGAAGCTTTCTTT.

The chain joins TRBV6-5 to TRBJ2-5; D may be TRBD1 or TRBD2 (5 bases each). V was cut by 7 bases and J by 3 bases, with 18 bases left in between. The germline V gene encodes CDR1 MNHEY and CDR2 SVGAGI. This CDR3 has 15 amino acids. The CDR3, as DNA: TGTGCCAGCAATCCCGCCCCGGGGCTTAAAGAGACCCAGTACTTC. Its translation is CASNPAPGLKETQYF.

The V and J genes are TRBV30 and TRBJ2-5, with 12 bases aligning to TRBD1. The DNA end lines up better with TRBJ2-7; the J call may be wrong. The CDR3 is made up of 15 amino acids. CDR1 and CDR2 (germline): GTSNPN, SVGIG (reference sequence). Here the CDR3 reads CAWRAGQGASYEQYF. CDR3 coding DNA: TGTGCCTGGAGAGCGGGACAGGGGGCTTCCTACGAGCAGTACTTC.

The V call is TRBV29-1, the J call TRBJ2-7; 7 positions match TRBD2. The CDR3 is made up of 12 amino acids. Per the germline V gene, CDR1 is SQVTM and CDR2 is ANQGSEA. J lost 2 bases, V lost 8 bases, and 6 bases had no gene match. CDR3 bases: TGCAGCCCTGTCCGGGGGGCCTACGAGCAGTACTTC. Amino acids: CSPVRGAYEQYF.

This chain uses TRBV29-1 with TRBJ2-1; possible D gene TRBD2, 5 bases. The CDR3 length is 14 residues. V lost 5 bases to trimming and J lost 0 bases, with 11 bases between them. Germline CDR1 reads SQVTM; CDR2 reads ANQGSEA. CDR3 region: CSVRERYSYNEQFF. CDR3 nucleotide sequence: TGCAGCGTTCGTGAGCGGTACTCCTACAATGAGCAGTTCTTC.

V gene TRBV5-6 combines with J gene TRBJ1-5; possible D gene TRBD1, 5 bases. The CDR3 is made up of 16 amino acids. The ends were cut back, 1 base at V and 5 bases at J, with 16 bases in the middle. CDR1 SGHDT and CDR2 YYEEEE come from the germline V gene. This chain's CDR3 is CASSLREAGPYQPQHF. The CDR3 DNA reads TGTGCCAGCAGCTTGAGAGAAGCAGGGCCTTATCAGCCCCAGCATTTT.

The V call is TRBV5-5, the J call TRBJ2-5, with no clear D. Germline lookup yields CDR1 SGHKS and CDR2 YYEKEE (reference sequence). The CDR3 length is 14 residues. Between the trimmed V and J ends, which lost 3 bases and 2 bases, there was a span of 11 bases. Here the CDR3 reads CASSSAKYQETQYF. In DNA form, the CDR3 reads TGTGCCAGCAGCTCGGCAAAGTATCAAGAGACCCAGTACTTC.

This clone appeared a few times. The rearrangement links TRBV5-1 to TRBJ1-2; 7 bases map to TRBD1. V gave up 4 bases and J gave up 1 base; unmatched junction bases: 7. The CDR3 loop spans 15 amino acids. Germline values: CDR1 SGHRS, CDR2 YFSETQ. As DNA, the CDR3 is TGCGCCAGCAGCCGAGCGGACAGGTATAACTATGGCTACACCTTC. It translates to CASSRADRYNYGYTF.

This clone was observed a single time. The rearrangement uses TRBV5-1 and TRBJ2-7; tentatively, D is TRBD2 (6 bases). V dropped 4 bases and J dropped 2 bases, with 10 bases sitting between them. The CDR3 spans 13 residues. CDR1 is SGHRS, CDR2 YFSETQ, per germline. This CDR3 reads CASSHGGTYEQYF. The CDR3, as DNA: TGCGCCAGCAGCCACGGGGGAACCTACGAGCAGTACTTC.

This chain uses TRBV4-1 with TRBJ2-7; 9 positions agree with TRBD1. Germline loops: CDR1 MGHRA, CDR2 YSYEKL. The length of the CDR3 is 17 residues. V lost 2 bases, J lost 4 bases, and 12 bases stayed unmatched. The CDR3 sequence: CASSQRESGTGQYEQYF. In DNA form, the CDR3 reads TGCGCCAGCAGCCAACGGGAATCCGGGACAGGGCAATACGAGCAGTACTTC.

V gene TRBV15 combines with J gene TRBJ1-5; possibly TRBD1 for D (5 bases). The CDR3 has 15 residues. Germline CDR1 is LNHNV and CDR2 is YYDKDF (reference sequence). V dropped 0 bases and J dropped 4 bases, with 10 bases sitting between them. DNA of the CDR3: TGTGCCACCAGCAGAGATGTAGGGGAGAATCAGCCCCAGCATTTT. The encoded protein is CATSRDVGENQPQHF.

The chain carries TRBV13 and TRBJ2-5; TRBD1 aligns across 8 bases. The CDR3 runs 14 residues. Trimming cost V 2 bases and J 5 bases; bases outside gene matches: 4. Per germline, CDR1 PRHDT and CDR2 FYEKMQ (reference sequence). In nucleotides, the CDR3 is TGTGCCAGCAGCTTATCAGGACAGGGCGAGACCCAGTACTTC. It translates to CASSLSGQGETQYF.

There are a few counts of this clone. The chain's CDR3 is CASSLGRTGGDEQYF. The CDR3 region has the DNA TGTGCCAGCAGCTTAGGGAGGACAGGGGGAGACGAGCAGTACTTC. This chain uses TRBV7-9 with TRBJ2-7, with 10 bases fitting TRBD1. CDR3 size: 15 residues. Germline-derived CDR1 and CDR2 are SEHNR and FQNEAQ (reference sequence). V dropped 1 base and J dropped 5; count of bases not matched to a gene: 5.

In this sample, this clone turned up once. The V call is TRBV12-5, the J call TRBJ1-1; weak D call: TRBD1 (6 bases). Germline V gene lookup returns CDR1 LGHNT and CDR2 FRNRAP. Trimming shortened V by 2 bases and J by 7 bases, and 17 bases separated the two germline ends. The CDR3 runs 15 residues. CDR3 DNA sequence: TGTGCTAGTGGTTTGAAGAATGGGGGGGCTGGTGAAGCTTTCTTT. It specifies CASGLKNGGAGEAFF.

V and J are TRBV10-3 and TRBJ1-5; a possible D gene is TRBD1 (6 bases). The CDR3 is 16 residues long. Germline V gene lookup returns CDR1 ENHRY and CDR2 SYGVKD. Trimming cost V 4 bases and J 2 bases, with 15 bases left between them. The chain's CDR3 is CAISARDIPGNQPQHF. DNA of the CDR3: TGTGCCATCAGTGCACGGGACATCCCGGGCAATCAGCCCCAGCATTTT.

V and J are TRBV10-3 and TRBJ2-5, with D possibly called TRBD1 or TRBD2 (5 bases each). V lost 4 bases to trimming and J lost 1 base, with 10 bases between them. This CDR3 spans 14 amino acids. Per germline, CDR1 ENHRY and CDR2 SYGVKD. CDR3 DNA sequence: TGTGCCATCAGTGGGGGACGGACCCAAGAGACCCAGTACTTC. Its translation is CAISGGRTQETQYF.

CDR3 sequence: CASSYSERNTEAFF. The CDR3, as DNA: TGTGCCAGCAGTTACTCTGAGAGGAACACTGAAGCTTTCTTT. V gene TRBV6-5 combines with J gene TRBJ1-1; D call uncertain. Germline V gene lookup returns CDR1 MNHEY and CDR2 SVGAGI. V dropped 0 bases and J dropped 1 base, with 6 bases sitting between them. This CDR3 region has 14 residues.

This chain joins TRBV27 and TRBJ2-1; 11 bases fit TRBD2. The J segment lost 5 bases and the V segment lost 6 bases, leaving 15 bases of the junction unmatched. Germline lookup yields CDR1 MNHEY and CDR2 SMNVEV (reference sequence). The CDR3 contains 18 residues. CDR3 region: CASSAQGGSGGANNEQFF. The CDR3 DNA sequence: TGTGCCAGCAGCGCACAGGGAGGTAGCGGGGGGGCGAACAATGAGCAGTTCTTC.

The chain joins TRBV2 to TRBJ1-5, with D tentatively TRBD1 (5 bases). Trimming cost V 2 bases and J 2 bases, with 10 bases left between them. CDR1 and CDR2 from the germline V gene are SNHLY and FYNNEI. There are 15 residues in the CDR3. In DNA, the CDR3 is TGTGCCAGCAGTGAAATCAAGGGGCGCAATCAGCCCCAGCATTTT. Its protein is CASSEIKGRNQPQHF.

V usage is TRBV7-2 and J usage is TRBJ1-2; D gene ambiguous. From germline, CDR1 is SGHTA and CDR2 FQGNSA. V was cut by 4 bases and J by 4 bases, with 28 bases left in between. The CDR3 loop spans 19 amino acids. The CDR3 sequence: CASSSVFSHFHLPAYGYTF. CDR3 bases: TGTGCCAGCAGCTCCGTATTTAGCCATTTTCACCTACCCGCCTATGGCTACACCTTC.

The chain links TRBV4-2 to TRBJ1-1; D gene unclear. This CDR3 contains 13 residues. CDR1 LGHNA and CDR2 YNFKEQ come from the germline V gene. V shed 4 bases and J shed 1 base, with 7 bases lying between them. CDR3 DNA sequence: TGTGCCAGCAGCCGGGTGGGGAACACTGAAGCTTTCTTT. This codes for CASSRVGNTEAFF.

The chain uses TRBV27 and TRBJ2-3; D is ambiguous. The CDR3 loop spans 11 amino acids. V shed 6 bases and J shed 4 bases, with 5 bases lying between them. Germline CDR1 and CDR2: MNHEY and SMNVEV (reference sequence). The CDR3 loop is CASRVSDTQYF. The CDR3 DNA sequence: TGTGCCAGCAGAGTCTCAGATACGCAGTATTTT.

The rearrangement uses TRBV6-1 and TRBJ2-3; D perhaps matches TRBD2 (5 bases). CDR1 and CDR2 from the germline V gene are MNHNS and SASEGT. Trimming took 3 bases from V and 0 from J, leaving 13 bases between them. The CDR3 loop spans 16 amino acids. CDR3 protein: CASSEPGYKSTDTQYF. The CDR3 nucleotides are TGTGCCAGCAGTGAGCCGGGATACAAGAGCACAGATACGCAGTATTTT.

The chain joins TRBV19 to TRBJ2-2; 8 positions agree with TRBD1. Trimming at V came to 8 bases and at J to 6 bases, leaving 5 bases not matched to a gene. Germline CDR1 and CDR2: LNHDA and SQIVND (reference sequence). The CDR3 is 13 amino acids. The CDR3 reads CASEMGQAGELFF. The CDR3 bases are TGTGCCAGTGAAATGGGACAGGCCGGGGAGCTGTTTTTT.

CDR3 protein: CASSLEGGGLGETQYF. The DNA of the CDR3 is TGTGCCAGCAGCTTAGAGGGAGGGGGCCTCGGAGAGACCCAGTACTTC. The chain has TRBV11-2 and TRBJ2-5; D assignment may be TRBD1 or TRBD2 (7 bases each). CDR1 is SGHAT, CDR2 FQNNGV, per germline. The germline V and J ends were trimmed by 0 bases and 4 bases, with 15 bases remaining between them. The CDR3 spans 16 residues.

The rearrangement joins TRBV10-2 to TRBJ2-5, with a weak D call TRBD1 (7 bases). V lost 4 bases and J lost 5, with 14 bases in between. The CDR3 totals 14 residues. Germline V gives CDR1 WSHSY, CDR2 SAAADI. The CDR3 loop reads CASSAGGPAETQYF. In DNA, the CDR3 is TGCGCCAGCAGTGCAGGGGGGCCGGCGGAGACCCAGTACTTC.